This TCR beta chain was recorded in a study of early T cells in non-severe SARS-CoV-2 infection. Study context: It was bulk RNA from unsorted whole blood that was sequenced, and the chains were unpaired.

CDR1 is SQVTM, CDR2 ANQGSEA, per germline. The CDR3 covers 11 residues. The germline V and J ends were trimmed by 4 bases and 4 bases, with 7 bases remaining between them. This clonotype showed up just a few times. The library protocol tagged individual cDNA molecules with unique molecular identifiers. In TCRdb, the 5' RACE reads were re-called with MiXCR into one record per CDR3 protein. The repertoire holds some 90,000 distinct CDR3 sequences, with about 15% as singletons. The rearrangement links TRBV29-1 to TRBJ2-5; D is perhaps TRBD2 (6 bases). The material sequenced was whole blood. The receptor's source is an adult who was a healthcare worker with PCR-confirmed SARS-CoV-2 infection or an uninfected control (not recorded which). CDR3 nucleotide sequence: TGCAGCGTTGTGGGGGGAGAGACCCAGTACTTC. It translates to CSVVGGETQYF.